Detailed here is one T cell receptor (beta chain). The data were obtained in a study of identical twins. A single record per CDR3 protein comes from TCRdb applying MiXCR to the 5' RACE reads. The table shows some 660,000 distinct CDR3 sequences, with approximately 9% occurring only once. The V gene lost 1 base and the J gene lost 6 bases, with 10 bases spanning the gap. CDR1 is SEHNR and CDR2 is FQNEAQ in the germline V gene (reference sequence). This CDR3 spans 13 amino acids. The sample was also reused in another study, on yellow fever vaccine responses in identical twins.

Sequencing used PBMCs. The chain carries TRBV7-9 and TRBJ2-7; the D gene could be TRBD1 or TRBD2 (6 bases each). The origin of this receptor is a woman aged 18 to 35 in good health. The CDR3 DNA reads TGTGCCAGCAGCTTAGTCGGGGGCCTCGAGCAGTACTTC. Its translation: CASSLVGGLEQYF.